These 2 T cell receptor beta chains share one sample of origin, sequenced in a study of vaccination effects on CD4 cells after COVID-19. Sequenced by immunoSEQ multiplex PCR; TCRdb stores in-frame clones only, minus some. The sample has 40,000 to 60,000 clones; roughly four fifths are singletons. These receptors lack a known antigen. Subsequent to a culture period of roughly 11 days, CD4+ T cells were isolated. Here the sequenced sample was CD4+ T cells from PBMCs cultured without peptide, taken before COVID-19 vaccination. These receptors came from a human donor who had a prior SARS-CoV-2 infection.

The V and J genes are TRBV18 and TRBJ1-4; a weak D match, TRBD1 (6 bases). V shed 4 bases and J shed 7 bases, with 10 bases lying between them. The CDR3 spans 13 residues. Germline CDR1 reads KGHSH; CDR2 reads LQKENI. The CDR3 is CASSRGPGEKLFF. In nucleotides, the CDR3 is TGTGCCAGCTCACGGGGGCCCGGTGAAAAACTGTTTTTT.

This chain joins TRBV3-1 (or the pseudogene TRBV3-2) and TRBJ2-1, with TRBD1 matching over 12 bases. CDR1 and CDR2 (germline): LGHDT, YNNKEL (reference sequence). This CDR3 region has 15 residues. The trim removed 5 bases at V and 9 bases at J, leaving 8 bases unmatched. CDR3 nucleotide sequence: TGTGCCAGCAGCGAACCGGGACAGGGGGCAGGTGAGCAGTTCTTC. This encodes CASSEPGQGAGEQFF.